The clone carrying this T cell receptor (beta chain) was counted ten times or more. Alpha and beta constant-region primers primed reverse transcription of about 470 ng RNA. Alpha and beta chain libraries were made separately by chain-specific third strand synthesis with multiplexing indices. TCRdb reprocessed the 5' RACE reads via MiXCR and lists one record per CDR3 protein. The repertoire consists of more than 4,000 distinct CDR3 sequences, with roughly 22% occurring once and the leading ten covering 25% to 35%. Follow-up blood was drawn about 14 weeks, roughly three months, after antiretroviral therapy began. The repertoire came from unfractionated whole blood and reflected all unsorted peripheral T cells. The record originates from a study of HIV-infected patients and healthy controls. Germline V gene sequence: CDR1 SGHNT, CDR2 YYREEE (reference sequence). V shed 6 bases, J shed 2 bases, and the junction held 10 bases outside the gene matches. The CDR3 loop spans 16 amino acids.

This TCR was sampled from an adult with HIV infection. Sequences were derived from blood, sampled during antiretroviral therapy. V and J are TRBV5-4 and TRBJ2-3; 9 bases line up with TRBD2. The CDR3 nucleotides read TGTGCCAGCACCCAAGCCCAGCGGGGGGTCACAGATACGCAGTATTTT. It codes for CASTQAQRGVTDTQYF.